One sample yielded the 5 T cell receptor beta chains listed below, sequenced in a study of blood T cell repertoires in COVID-19. Method: immunoSEQ multiplex PCR; TCRdb's copy keeps in-frame clones and lacks some. The data contain 430,000 or so clones, more than 70% of them seen just once; the ten biggest clones take up 1.4% to 1.5%. Sequencing input: PBMCs or T cells enriched from blood (not recorded which). Receptor source: a woman aged 18-29 years who had been exposed to COVID-19.

The rearrangement joins TRBV19 to TRBJ2-1; perhaps TRBD2 as D (5 bases). V was clipped by 9 bases and J by 3 bases, with 12 bases between them. Per the germline V gene, CDR1 is LNHDA and CDR2 is SQIVND (reference sequence). The CDR3 covers 13 residues. The CDR3: CASGGRNYNEQFF. CDR3 DNA sequence: TGTGCCAGCGGAGGACGGAACTACAATGAGCAGTTCTTC. Full variable domain (remainder filled in from reference TRBV19 and TRBJ2-1): DGGITQSPKYLFRKEGQNVTLSCEQNLNHDAMYWYRQDPGQGLRLIYYSQIVNDFQKGDIAEGYSVSREKKESFPLTVTSAQKNPTAFYLCASGGRNYNEQFFGPGTRLTVL.

V is TRBV5-1 and J is TRBJ1-5; D gene unclear. The CDR3 length is 13 residues. The germline CDR1 and CDR2 sequences are SGHRS and YFSETQ. V was pared by 4 bases and J by 3 bases, with 8 bases between. The CDR3 spells CASSPDYNQPQHF. DNA of the CDR3: TGCGCCAGCAGCCCAGATTACAATCAGCCCCAGCATTTT.

This rearrangement joins TRBV7-9 to TRBJ2-7; 9 bases are shared with TRBD1. Germline V CDR1 and CDR2: SEHNR, FQNEAQ (reference sequence). The CDR3 consists of 15 residues. The ends lost 5 bases at V and 5 bases at J; junction bases unmatched: 10. This CDR3 is CASSPSGTGFDEQYF. The DNA of the CDR3 is TGTGCCAGCAGCCCCTCCGGGACAGGGTTTGACGAGCAGTACTTC.

V is TRBV7-2 and J is TRBJ2-7, with 9 nucleotides matching TRBD1. Germline CDR1 and CDR2: SGHTA and FQGNSA. V shed 4 bases, J shed 6 bases, and the junction held 10 bases outside the gene matches. The CDR3 length is 15 residues. In DNA form, the CDR3 reads TGTGCCAGCAGCTCCACCCACAGGGGGCCCTCCGAGCAGTACTTC. Amino acids: CASSSTHRGPSEQYF. Full variable domain (missing parts from reference TRBV7-2 and TRBJ2-7): GAGVSQSPSNKVTEKGKDVELRCDPISGHTALYWYRQSLGQGLEFLIYFQGNSAPDKSGLPSDRFSAERTGGSVSTLTIQRTQQEDSAVYLCASSSTHRGPSEQYFGPGTRLTVT.

DNA for the CDR3: TGCAGTGCTAGCGCCGGGTATGGCTACACCTTC. Translating gives CSASAGYGYTF. The rearrangement links TRBV20-1 to TRBJ1-2; D is unclear. V was trimmed by 3 bases and J by 5 bases, leaving 7 bases between them. CDR3 length: 11 amino acids. Germline loops: CDR1 DFQATT, CDR2 SNEGSKA (reference sequence).